These 15 T cell receptor beta chains were all obtained from the same sample, sequenced in a study of shared clonotypes between healthy human individuals. Produced via immunoSEQ multiplex PCR; TCRdb's table is partial and in-frame only. The table shows 520,000 or so clones, with less than 85% occurring only once. Sample: PBMCs. The source is a woman aged 40 to 50 in good health. Some clones in this sample may be carry-over from other donors' samples.

As concerns this clone: Other nucleotide sequences in the sample specify the same CDR3. The V and J genes are TRBV18 and TRBJ1-1, with 8 nucleotides matching TRBD1. Germline CDR1 is KGHSH and CDR2 is LQKENI. Unmatched junction bases numbered 3, after V lost 3 bases and J lost 0 bases. This CDR3 is built from 15 residues. The CDR3 bases are TGTGCCAGCTCACCTTCGACAGGGGTGAACACTGAAGCTTTCTTT. This codes for CASSPSTGVNTEAFF.

The chain combines TRBV15 with TRBJ2-2; a weak D match, TRBD1 (5 bases). V lost 2 bases and J 2 bases, leaving 15 bases between the germline ends. From germline, CDR1 is LNHNV and CDR2 YYDKDF (reference sequence). There are 17 residues in the CDR3. CDR3 protein: CATSRLLGQRNTGELFF. In nucleotides, the CDR3 is TGTGCCACCAGCAGACTATTGGGGCAGAGAAACACCGGGGAGCTGTTTTTT.

This clone was seen a handful of times. CDR3 protein: CASSLQERTEAFF. The CDR3 nucleotides are TGTGCCAGCAGCTTACAGGAAAGAACTGAAGCTTTCTTT. The V and J genes are TRBV11-2 and TRBJ1-1; D is ambiguous. Deletions cut 2 bases from V and 5 bases from J, with 9 bases between. The CDR3 contains 13 residues. Germline CDR1 reads SGHAT; CDR2 reads FQNNGV.

The chain has TRBV10-3 and TRBJ1-4, with 11 bases identical to TRBD1. The ends lost 3 bases at V and 11 bases at J; junction bases unmatched: 8. Per the germline V gene, CDR1 is ENHRY and CDR2 is SYGVKD. The CDR3 length is 15 residues. For the CDR3, the DNA is TGTGCCATCAGTGAAGGAGGACAGGGGGCTACGAAACTGTTTTTT. It yields the protein CAISEGGQGATKLFF.

The V gene is TRBV7-9, the J gene TRBJ2-2, with 13 positions matching TRBD2. Germline assignment: CDR1 SEHNR and CDR2 FQNEAQ (reference sequence). V was pared by 8 bases and J by 5 bases, with 2 bases of the junction left unmatched. This CDR3 comprises 14 residues. In DNA, the CDR3 is TGTGCCAGCCAACTAGCGGGAGGGACCGGGGAGCTGTTTTTT. Residues: CASQLAGGTGELFF.

In DNA form, the CDR3 reads TGTGCCATCAGCGCACTAGCGGGCCTGACCACAGATACGCAGTATTTT. It is translated as CAISALAGLTTDTQYF. J is TRBJ2-3 and V is TRBV10-3, with 9 bases aligning to TRBD2. The CDR3 runs to 16 residues. The J segment lost 2 bases and the V segment lost 6 bases, leaving 9 bases of the junction unmatched. Germline V gives CDR1 ENHRY, CDR2 SYGVKD.

The CDR3 spells CASSRKTGDEYGYTF. For the CDR3, the DNA is TGTGCCAGCAGCCGCAAAACCGGGGATGAGTATGGCTACACCTTC. V gene TRBV4-2 combines with J gene TRBJ1-2; no clear D gene. The CDR3 covers 15 residues. Germline values: CDR1 LGHNA, CDR2 YNFKEQ. V lost 4 bases, J lost 5 bases, and 17 bases lay in between.

The CDR3 protein is CASSQGSAGQGGETQYF. In nucleotides, the CDR3 is TGTGCCAGCAGCCAAGGGAGCGCGGGCCAGGGGGGGGAGACCCAGTACTTC. This sequence joins TRBV7-2 and TRBJ2-5; D is tentatively TRBD1 or TRBD2 (7 bases each). The CDR3 runs 17 residues. CDR1 and CDR2 from the germline V gene are SGHTA and FQGNSA. The V and J ends lost 5 bases and 5 bases respectively, with 24 bases between them.

This chain joins TRBV28 and TRBJ2-4, with D possibly TRBD2 on 5 matching bases. The CDR3 sequence is 13 residues long. The germline V gene encodes CDR1 MDHEN and CDR2 SYDVKM. With 5 bases removed from V and 6 bases from J, the gap between germline ends came to 11 bases. The CDR3 nucleotides read TGTGCCAGCAGTCGGGGATGGGTAAACATTCAGTACTTC. It is translated as CASSRGWVNIQYF.

This chain links TRBV7-6 with TRBJ2-3; D remains ambiguous. There are 13 residues in the CDR3. The germline gives CDR1 SGHVS, CDR2 FNYEAQ. Between the trimmed V and J ends, which lost 2 bases and 5 bases, there was a span of 8 bases. Here the CDR3 DNA reads TGTGCCAGCAGCTTAAGTTTTCAAGATACGCAGTATTTT. Translating gives CASSLSFQDTQYF. The full variable domain, in which reference TRBV7-6 and TRBJ2-3 provide the parts outside the CDR3, is GAGVSQSPRYKVTKRGQDVALRCDPISGHVSLYWYRQALGQGPEFLTYFNYEAQQDKSGLPNDRFSAERPEGSISTLTIQRTEQRDSAMYRCASSLSFQDTQYFGPGTRLTVL.

This clone was seen a handful of times. The V gene is TRBV7-9, the J gene TRBJ2-3; possibly TRBD1 for D (5 bases). This CDR3 is 14 amino acids long. Germline V gives CDR1 SEHNR, CDR2 FQNEAQ (reference sequence). The V end was cut by 1 base, the J end by 5 bases, with 10 bases between. The CDR3 DNA is TGTGCCAGCAGCTTAGTGCAGGGTGGAGATACGCAGTATTTT. Protein product: CASSLVQGGDTQYF.

The chain recombines TRBV25-1 with TRBJ2-1, with D possibly being TRBD2 (5 bases). In germline, CDR1 is MGHDK, CDR2 SYGVNS. This CDR3 has 14 amino acids. V was shortened by 1 base and J by 4 bases, with 8 bases between the two germline ends. CDR3 sequence reads: CASSEFWTYNEQFF. The CDR3 DNA reads as TGTGCCAGCAGTGAATTTTGGACTTACAATGAGCAGTTCTTC.

The chain combines TRBV5-8 with TRBJ1-1; no clear D gene. V was clipped by 6 bases and J by 11 bases, with 14 bases between them. CDR3 size: 11 residues. The germline V gene encodes CDR1 SGHTS and CDR2 YDEGEE. CDR3 sequence reads: CASIGIPTAFF. In nucleotides, the CDR3 is TGTGCCAGCATCGGCATTCCCACGGCTTTCTTT.

V is TRBV7-8 and J is TRBJ2-1, with TRBD2 as a possible D gene (5 bases). V was trimmed by 5 bases and J by 2 bases, leaving 13 bases between them. Germline assignment: CDR1 SGHVS and CDR2 FQNEAQ. The CDR3 has 15 amino acids. CDR3 sequence reads: CASSPGGWAYNEQFF. The CDR3 nucleotides are TGTGCCAGCAGCCCAGGCGGGTGGGCCTACAATGAGCAGTTCTTC.

The V gene is TRBV7-3, the J gene TRBJ2-3; the match to TRBD2 covers 14 bases. The CDR3 covers 18 residues. V shed 2 bases and J 2 bases; nucleotides not matched to a gene: 6. Germline loops: CDR1 SGHTA, CDR2 FQGTGA. The CDR3 coding sequence is TGTGCCAGCAGCTTAGCCCCGACTAGCGGGAGGGCCACAGATACGCAGTATTTT. Residues: CASSLAPTSGRATDTQYF. Full variable domain (missing parts from reference TRBV7-3 and TRBJ2-3): GAGVSQTPSNKVTEKGKYVELRCDPISGHTALYWYRQSLGQGPEFLIYFQGTGAADDSGLPNDRFFAVRPEGSVSTLKIQRTERGDSAVYLCASSLAPTSGRATDTQYFGPGTRLTVL.